Listed below are T cell receptor beta chains from one sample, sequenced in a study of early T cells in non-severe SARS-CoV-2 infection. TCRdb passed the 5' RACE reads through MiXCR, listing each CDR3 protein once. The sample records 25,000 to 35,000 distinct CDR3 sequences, 5.5% to 7.5% being singletons. Sequences were derived from whole blood, sampled at baseline. These receptors were obtained from an adult who was a healthcare worker with PCR-confirmed SARS-CoV-2 infection or an uninfected control (not recorded which). The CDR3 runs from the conserved cysteine through the conserved F or W. Fields, in order: V gene, J gene, D gene, clone size, CDR3 protein, CDR3 DNA. D genes are given only for firm matches. Size is stated for part of the rows, as once, few or many counts, or as a class when the clone is expanded.

TRBV30,TRBJ1-3,NA,many,CAWSGLLGNTIYF,TGTGCCTGGTCGGGGCTCCTGGGAAACACCATATATTTT
TRBV28,TRBJ2-1,TRBD2,NA,CASQSPGRSDEQFF,TGTGCCAGCCAGAGTCCCGGGAGGTCTGATGAGCAGTTCTTC
TRBV7-9,TRBJ2-7,TRBD2,many,CASSDETSGSSYEQYF,TGTGCCAGCAGCGACGAGACTAGCGGTAGCTCCTACGAGCAGTACTTC
TRBV28,TRBJ2-1,TRBD2,many,CASRVGLAESNEQFF,TGTGCCAGCAGAGTGGGACTAGCCGAGAGCAATGAGCAGTTCTTC
TRBV7-9,TRBJ2-1,TRBD2,many,CASSLVIAAAGRANEQFF,TGTGCCAGCAGCTTAGTAATCGCGGCAGCGGGAAGGGCCAATGAGCAGTTCTTC
TRBV7-2,TRBJ2-1,NA,many,CASSSRTGAQEQFF,TGTGCCAGCAGCTCCCGAACGGGAGCGCAGGAGCAGTTCTTC
TRBV19,TRBJ1-2,NA,many,CASSLPGADYGYTF,TGTGCCAGTTCCCTGCCAGGGGCCGACTATGGCTACACCTTC
TRBV18,TRBJ2-7,NA,many,CASSPGQGALGQYF,TGTGCCAGCTCACCAGGGCAGGGCGCCTTGGGGCAGTACTTC
TRBV6-6,TRBJ2-7,NA,few,CASSWRELGEQYF,TGTGCCAGCAGTTGGAGGGAGCTCGGCGAGCAGTACTTC
TRBV6-2/TRBV6-3,TRBJ2-3,NA,many,CASRTTQDTQYF,TGTGCCAGCAGAACCACTCAAGATACGCAGTATTTT
TRBV5-6,TRBJ2-1,TRBD2,many,CASSSLGLAGDEQFF,TGTGCCAGCAGCTCCCTTGGACTAGCGGGAGATGAGCAGTTCTTC
TRBV18,TRBJ2-1,TRBD2,many,CASSSGLAAPEQFF,TGTGCCAGCTCGTCGGGACTAGCGGCCCCTGAGCAGTTCTTC
TRBV12-3/TRBV12-4,TRBJ1-2,TRBD1,many,CASSLRQGGLGGYTF,TGTGCCAGCAGTTTAAGGCAGGGGGGCCTCGGAGGCTACACCTTC
TRBV15,TRBJ2-6,NA,many,CATSREIIQGAGANVLTF,TGTGCCACCAGCAGAGAAATAATCCAGGGTGCTGGGGCCAACGTCCTGACTTTC
TRBV4-2,TRBJ2-7,NA,NA,CASSQESGKGGREQYF,TGTGCCAGCAGCCAAGAGAGTGGGAAGGGAGGACGCGAGCAGTACTTC
TRBV20-1,TRBJ2-1,NA,many,CSAHQGSYNEQFF,TGCAGTGCTCACCAGGGGTCCTACAATGAGCAGTTCTTC
TRBV7-2,TRBJ2-7,TRBD2,few,CASSPRIGGTYEQYF,TGTGCCAGCAGCCCCCGGATCGGGGGGACCTACGAGCAGTACTTC
TRBV18,TRBJ2-7,TRBD1,many,CASSPPGGAGYEQYF,TGTGCCAGCTCCCCCCCAGGGGGCGCCGGGTACGAGCAGTACTTC
TRBV27,TRBJ2-7,NA,many,CASGLPGLSYEQYF,TGTGCCAGCGGCCTTCCGGGGCTTAGCTACGAGCAGTACTTC
TRBV20-1,TRBJ2-4,NA,many,CSARDLTGSKNIQYF,TGCAGTGCTAGGGACCTAACGGGATCCAAAAACATTCAGTACTTC
TRBV7-2,TRBJ2-7,NA,many,CASSFYRGSSYEQYF,TGTGCCAGCAGCTTTTACCGGGGTAGTTCCTACGAGCAGTACTTC
TRBV27,TRBJ1-1,TRBD1,many,CASSHRGAEAFF,TGTGCCAGCAGTCACAGGGGGGCAGAAGCTTTCTTT
TRBV6-6,TRBJ2-1,NA,few,CASSLGPAENYNEQFF,TGTGCCAGCAGCCTGGGACCAGCGGAAAATTACAATGAGCAGTTCTTC
TRBV7-2,TRBJ1-5,NA,many,CASSLGGSQPQHF,TGTGCCAGCAGCTTAGGAGGGAGTCAGCCCCAGCATTTT
TRBV5-1,TRBJ2-1,TRBD2,many,CASSLTSGINEQFF,TGCGCCAGCAGCTTGACTAGCGGGATCAATGAGCAGTTCTTC
TRBV27,TRBJ1-5,NA,many,CASSLGPNQPQHF,TGTGCCAGCAGTTTAGGCCCCAATCAGCCCCAGCATTTT
TRBV5-6,TRBJ2-7,NA,many,CASSAGASYEQYF,TGTGCCAGCAGCGCCGGGGCCTCCTACGAGCAGTACTTC
TRBV6-5,TRBJ2-7,TRBD2,many,CASSLTSGYEQYF,TGTGCCAGCAGTTTGACTAGCGGCTACGAGCAGTACTTC
TRBV19,TRBJ2-7,TRBD1,many,CASSSNRYSGTGGLKGYEQYF,TGTGCCAGTAGTTCCAACCGCTATTCCGGGACAGGGGGCCTCAAAGGGTACGAGCAGTACTTC
TRBV11-2,TRBJ1-2,NA,many,CASSLASGTFYGYTF,TGTGCCAGCAGCTTAGCTTCAGGAACCTTCTATGGCTACACCTTC
TRBV6-1,TRBJ2-2,TRBD2,many,CASWLAGARTGELFF,TGTGCCAGCTGGCTAGCGGGAGCTCGTACCGGGGAGCTGTTTTTT
TRBV15,TRBJ2-1,TRBD2,many,CATSSPGERGNEQFF,TGTGCCACCAGCAGTCCGGGAGAGCGGGGTAATGAGCAGTTCTTC
TRBV2,TRBJ2-3,NA,NA,CASSESQSGTQYF,TGTGCCAGCAGTGAGTCTCAATCTGGCACGCAGTATTTT
TRBV28,TRBJ1-5,NA,many,CASSLGGVINQPQHF,TGTGCCAGCAGTTTAGGGGGGGTTATAAATCAGCCCCAGCATTTT
TRBV7-3,TRBJ2-3,NA,many,CASSLVGADTQYF,TGTGCCAGCAGCTTAGTGGGGGCAGATACGCAGTATTTT
TRBV9,TRBJ2-5,NA,many,CASSVAVSYGETQYF,TGTGCCAGCAGCGTAGCAGTAAGTTACGGGGAGACCCAGTACTTC
TRBV12-3/TRBV12-4,TRBJ1-6,TRBD1,many,CASSLAGTGGSPLHF,TGTGCCAGCAGTTTGGCGGGGACAGGTGGTTCACCCCTCCACTTT
TRBV10-3,TRBJ2-7,TRBD2,many,CAISAGVTSGVYEQYF,TGTGCCATCAGTGCGGGGGTGACTAGCGGGGTCTACGAGCAGTACTTC
TRBV7-8,TRBJ1-2,NA,NA,CASSLLAPGRSECTF,TGTGCCAGCAGCTTACTAGCACCGGGACGGAGCGAATGCACCTTC
TRBV7-8,TRBJ1-3,TRBD1,few,CASSLQTGGSGNTIYF,TGTGCCAGCAGCTTACAAACAGGGGGCTCTGGAAACACCATATATTTT
TRBV20-1,TRBJ1-1,NA,few,CSASWTANTEAFF,TGCAGTGCTTCCTGGACAGCCAACACTGAAGCTTTCTTT
TRBV19,TRBJ2-1,NA,few,CASSPDGYNEQFF,TGTGCCAGTAGCCCCGACGGATACAATGAGCAGTTCTTC
TRBV5-1,TRBJ1-3,NA,many,CASSSEGGPGNTIYF,TGCGCCAGCAGCTCAGAGGGGGGTCCTGGAAACACCATATATTTT
TRBV4-2,TRBJ2-3,NA,many,CASSHAGGSTTDTQYF,TGTGCCAGCAGCCATGCCGGGGGCTCTACCACAGATACGCAGTATTTT
TRBV4-3,TRBJ2-3,NA,many,CASSLVLGSTDTQYF,TGCGCCAGCAGCCTTGTTTTAGGTAGCACAGATACGCAGTATTTT
TRBV28,TRBJ2-7,TRBD1,NA,CASSRLRTGGSYEQYF,TGTGCCAGCAGTCGCTTACGGACAGGGGGCTCCTACGAGCAGTACTTC
TRBV6-2/TRBV6-3,TRBJ2-1,TRBD1,many,CASRRLTGVKKNEQFF,TGTGCCAGCAGGCGTCTGACAGGGGTGAAGAAAAATGAGCAGTTCTTC
TRBV20-1,TRBJ2-1,NA,many,CSARDTVHYNEQFF,TGCAGTGCTAGAGATACGGTTCACTACAATGAGCAGTTCTTC
TRBV6-2/TRBV6-3,TRBJ2-6,NA,many,CASNPGWGRANVLTF,TGTGCCAGCAACCCCGGTTGGGGGAGAGCCAACGTCCTGACTTTC